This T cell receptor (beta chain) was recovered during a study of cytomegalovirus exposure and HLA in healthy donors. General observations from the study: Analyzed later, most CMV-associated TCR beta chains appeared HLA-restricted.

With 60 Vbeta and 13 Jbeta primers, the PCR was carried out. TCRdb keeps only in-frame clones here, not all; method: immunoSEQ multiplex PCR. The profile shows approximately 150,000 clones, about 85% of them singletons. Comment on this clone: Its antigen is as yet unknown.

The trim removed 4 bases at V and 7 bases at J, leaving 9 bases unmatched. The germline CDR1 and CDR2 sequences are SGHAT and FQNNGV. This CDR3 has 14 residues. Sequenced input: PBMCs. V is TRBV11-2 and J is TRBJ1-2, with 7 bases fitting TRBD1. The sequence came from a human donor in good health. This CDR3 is CASSSTGTASGYTF. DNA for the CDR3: TGTGCCAGCAGCTCGACCGGGACAGCGTCTGGCTACACCTTC.